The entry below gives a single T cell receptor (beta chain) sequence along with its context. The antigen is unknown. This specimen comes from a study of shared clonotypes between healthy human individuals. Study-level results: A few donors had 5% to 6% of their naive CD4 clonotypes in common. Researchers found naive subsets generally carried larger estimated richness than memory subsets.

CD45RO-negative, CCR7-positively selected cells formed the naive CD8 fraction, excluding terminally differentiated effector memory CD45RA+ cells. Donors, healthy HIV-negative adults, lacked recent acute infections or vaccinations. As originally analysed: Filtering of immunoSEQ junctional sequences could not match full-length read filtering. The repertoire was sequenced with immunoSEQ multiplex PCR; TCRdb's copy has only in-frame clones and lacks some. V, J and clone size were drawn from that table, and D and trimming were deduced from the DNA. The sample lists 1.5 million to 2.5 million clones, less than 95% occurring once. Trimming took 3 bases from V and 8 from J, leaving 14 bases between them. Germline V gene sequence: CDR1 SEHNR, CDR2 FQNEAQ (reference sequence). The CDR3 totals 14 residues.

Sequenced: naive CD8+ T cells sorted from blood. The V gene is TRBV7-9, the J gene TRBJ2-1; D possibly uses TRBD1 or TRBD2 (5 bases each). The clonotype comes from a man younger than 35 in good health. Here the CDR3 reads CASSFGGVRDEQFF. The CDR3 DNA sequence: TGTGCCAGCAGCTTTGGGGGAGTAAGGGATGAGCAGTTCTTC.